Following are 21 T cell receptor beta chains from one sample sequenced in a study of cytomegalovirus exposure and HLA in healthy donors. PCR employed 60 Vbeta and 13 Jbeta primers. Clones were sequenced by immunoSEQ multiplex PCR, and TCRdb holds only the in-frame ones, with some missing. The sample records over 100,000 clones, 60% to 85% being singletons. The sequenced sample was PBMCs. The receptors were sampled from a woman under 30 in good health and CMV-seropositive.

CDR3: CASRSGQKNYGYTF. DNA for the CDR3: TGTGCCAGCAGATCCGGACAGAAGAACTATGGCTACACCTTC. This sequence joins TRBV28 and TRBJ1-2, with D perhaps TRBD1 (6 bases). This CDR3 comprises 14 residues. V was pared by 6 bases and J by 2 bases, with 13 bases between. From germline, CDR1 is MDHEN and CDR2 SYDVKM.

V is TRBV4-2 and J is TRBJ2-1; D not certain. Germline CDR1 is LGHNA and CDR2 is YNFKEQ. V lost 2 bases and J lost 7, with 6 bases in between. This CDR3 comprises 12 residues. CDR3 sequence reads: CASSQLKNEQFF. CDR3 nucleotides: TGTGCCAGCAGCCAACTTAAAAATGAGCAGTTCTTC.

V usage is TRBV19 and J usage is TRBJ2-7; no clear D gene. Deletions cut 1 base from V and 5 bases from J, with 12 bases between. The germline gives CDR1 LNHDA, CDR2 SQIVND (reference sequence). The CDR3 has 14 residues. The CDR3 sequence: CASSIGLDSHEQYF. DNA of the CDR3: TGTGCCAGTAGTATAGGGCTAGATAGCCACGAGCAGTACTTC. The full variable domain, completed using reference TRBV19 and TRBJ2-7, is DGGITQSPKYLFRKEGQNVTLSCEQNLNHDAMYWYRQDPGQGLRLIYYSQIVNDFQKGDIAEGYSVSREKKESFPLTVTSAQKNPTAFYLCASSIGLDSHEQYFGPGTRLTVT.

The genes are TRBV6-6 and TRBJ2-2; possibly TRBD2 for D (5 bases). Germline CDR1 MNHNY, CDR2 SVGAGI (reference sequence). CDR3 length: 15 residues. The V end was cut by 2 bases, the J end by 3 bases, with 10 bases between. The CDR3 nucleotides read TGTGCCAGCAGTTACGGGAGAGGCTACACCGGGGAGCTGTTTTTT. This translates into CASSYGRGYTGELFF.

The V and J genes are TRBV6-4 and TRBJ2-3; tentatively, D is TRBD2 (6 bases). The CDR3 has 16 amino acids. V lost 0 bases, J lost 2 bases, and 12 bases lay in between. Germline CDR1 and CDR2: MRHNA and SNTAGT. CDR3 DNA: TGTGCCAGCAGTGACTCAGAGCGGGCCAACACAGATACGCAGTATTTT. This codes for CASSDSERANTDTQYF.

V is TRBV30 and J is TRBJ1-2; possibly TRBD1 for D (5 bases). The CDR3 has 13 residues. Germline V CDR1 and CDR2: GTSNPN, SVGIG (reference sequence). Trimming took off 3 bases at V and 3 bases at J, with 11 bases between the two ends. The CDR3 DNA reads TGTGCCTGGAGACAGGAGGGGTACTATGGCTACACCTTC. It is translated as CAWRQEGYYGYTF.

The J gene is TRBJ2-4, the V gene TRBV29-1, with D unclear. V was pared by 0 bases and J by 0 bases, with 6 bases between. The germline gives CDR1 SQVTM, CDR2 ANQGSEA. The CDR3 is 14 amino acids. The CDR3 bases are TGCAGCGTTGAAGATCGGTTAGCCAAAAACATTCAGTACTTC. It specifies CSVEDRLAKNIQYF.

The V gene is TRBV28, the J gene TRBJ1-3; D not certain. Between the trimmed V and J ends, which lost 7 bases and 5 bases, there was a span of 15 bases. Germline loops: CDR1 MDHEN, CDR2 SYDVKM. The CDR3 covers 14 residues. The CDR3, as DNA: TGTGCCAGCACCCCTGGAGGGAGTAGAAACACCATATATTTT. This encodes CASTPGGSRNTIYF.

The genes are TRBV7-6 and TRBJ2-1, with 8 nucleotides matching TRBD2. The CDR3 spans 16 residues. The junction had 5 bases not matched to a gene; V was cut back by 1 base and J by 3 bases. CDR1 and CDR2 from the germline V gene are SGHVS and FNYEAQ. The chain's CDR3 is CASSLEVSGGYNEQFF. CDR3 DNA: TGTGCCAGCAGCTTAGAGGTCAGCGGGGGCTACAATGAGCAGTTCTTC.

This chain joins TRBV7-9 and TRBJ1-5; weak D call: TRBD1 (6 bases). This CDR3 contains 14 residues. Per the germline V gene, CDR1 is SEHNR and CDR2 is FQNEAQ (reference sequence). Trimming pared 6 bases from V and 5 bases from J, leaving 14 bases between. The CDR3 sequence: CASSPQGSHQPQHF. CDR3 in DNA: TGTGCCAGCAGTCCACAGGGCTCACATCAGCCCCAGCATTTT.

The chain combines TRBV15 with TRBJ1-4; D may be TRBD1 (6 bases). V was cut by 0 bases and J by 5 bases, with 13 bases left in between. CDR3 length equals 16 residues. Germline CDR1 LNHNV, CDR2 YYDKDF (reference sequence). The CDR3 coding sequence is TGTGCCACCAGCAGAGATCTCGGGACACTAAATGAAAAACTGTTTTTT. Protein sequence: CATSRDLGTLNEKLFF.

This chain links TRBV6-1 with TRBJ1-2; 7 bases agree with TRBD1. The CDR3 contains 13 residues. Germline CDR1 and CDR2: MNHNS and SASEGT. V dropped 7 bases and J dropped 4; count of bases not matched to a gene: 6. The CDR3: CASNTGTVYGYTF. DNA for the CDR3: TGTGCCAGCAACACCGGGACAGTCTATGGCTACACCTTC.

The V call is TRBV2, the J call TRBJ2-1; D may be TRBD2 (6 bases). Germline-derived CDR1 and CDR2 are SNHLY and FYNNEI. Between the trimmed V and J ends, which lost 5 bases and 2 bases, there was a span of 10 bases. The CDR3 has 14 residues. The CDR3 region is CASSTEGAYNEQFF. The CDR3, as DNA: TGTGCCAGCAGTACGGAGGGCGCCTACAATGAGCAGTTCTTC.

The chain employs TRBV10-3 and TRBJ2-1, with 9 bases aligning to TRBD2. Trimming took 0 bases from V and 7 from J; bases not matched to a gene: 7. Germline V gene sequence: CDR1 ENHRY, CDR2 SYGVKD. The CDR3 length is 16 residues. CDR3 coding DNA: TGTGCCATCAGTGAGTCTAGCGGGAGACTAGGGAATGAGCAGTTCTTC. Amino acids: CAISESSGRLGNEQFF.

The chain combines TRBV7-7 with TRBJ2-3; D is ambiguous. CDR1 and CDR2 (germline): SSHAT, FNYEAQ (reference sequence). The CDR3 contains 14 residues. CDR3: CASGRWPPRDTQYF. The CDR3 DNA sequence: TGTGCTTCAGGCAGATGGCCCCCCCGTGATACGCAGTATTTT. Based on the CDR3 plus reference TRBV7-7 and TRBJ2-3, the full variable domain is GAGVSQSPRYKVTKRGQDVTLRCDPISSHATLYWYQQALGQGPEFLTYFNYEAQPDKSGLPSDRFSAERPEGSISTLTIQRTEQRDSAMYRCASGRWPPRDTQYFGPGTRLTVL.

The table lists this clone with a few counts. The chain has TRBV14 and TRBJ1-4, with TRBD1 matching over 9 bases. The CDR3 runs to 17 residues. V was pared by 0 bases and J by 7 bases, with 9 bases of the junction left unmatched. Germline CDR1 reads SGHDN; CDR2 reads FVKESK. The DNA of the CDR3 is TGTGCCAGCAGCCAAGAAGGTCGGACAGGGGTCGGTGAAAAACTGTTTTTT. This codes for CASSQEGRTGVGEKLFF. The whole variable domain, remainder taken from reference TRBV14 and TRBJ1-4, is EAGVTQFPSHSVIEKGQTVTLRCDPISGHDNLYWYRRVMGKEIKFLLHFVKESKQDESGMPNNRFLAERTGGTYSTLKVQPAELEDSGVYFCASSQEGRTGVGEKLFFGSGTQLSVL.

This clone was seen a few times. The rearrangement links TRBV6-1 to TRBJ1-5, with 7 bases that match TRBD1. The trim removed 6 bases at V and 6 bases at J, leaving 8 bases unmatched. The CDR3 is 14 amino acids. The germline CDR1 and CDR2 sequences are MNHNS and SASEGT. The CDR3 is CASSSTGAGQPQHF. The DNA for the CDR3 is TGTGCCAGCAGCTCCACAGGGGCTGGTCAGCCCCAGCATTTT.

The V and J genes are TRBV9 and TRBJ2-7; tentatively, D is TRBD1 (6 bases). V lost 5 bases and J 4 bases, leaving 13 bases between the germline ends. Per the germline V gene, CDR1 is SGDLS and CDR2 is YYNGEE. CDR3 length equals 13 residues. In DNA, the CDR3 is TGTGCCAGCAGTCAGGGCAGGGGATACGAGCAGTACTTC. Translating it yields CASSQGRGYEQYF. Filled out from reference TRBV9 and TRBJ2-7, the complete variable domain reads DSGVTQTPKHLITATGQRVTLRCSPRSGDLSVYWYQQSLDQGLQFLIQYYNGEERAKGNILERFSAQQFPDLHSELNLSSLELGDSALYFCASSQGRGYEQYFGPGTRLTVT.

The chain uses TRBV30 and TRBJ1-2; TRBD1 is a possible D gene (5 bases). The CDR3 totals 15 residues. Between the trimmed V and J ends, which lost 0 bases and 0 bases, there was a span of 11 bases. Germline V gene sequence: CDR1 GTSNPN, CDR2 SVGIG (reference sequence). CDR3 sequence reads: CAWSVGGKANYGYTF. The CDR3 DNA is TGTGCCTGGAGTGTTGGGGGGAAAGCTAACTATGGCTACACCTTC.

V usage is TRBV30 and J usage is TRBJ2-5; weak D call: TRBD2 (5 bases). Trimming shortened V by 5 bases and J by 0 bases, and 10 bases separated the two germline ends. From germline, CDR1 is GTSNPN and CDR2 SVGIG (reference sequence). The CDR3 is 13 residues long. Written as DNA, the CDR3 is TGTGCCTGGGCAGGAGGAAACCAAGAGACCCAGTACTTC. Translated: CAWAGGNQETQYF.

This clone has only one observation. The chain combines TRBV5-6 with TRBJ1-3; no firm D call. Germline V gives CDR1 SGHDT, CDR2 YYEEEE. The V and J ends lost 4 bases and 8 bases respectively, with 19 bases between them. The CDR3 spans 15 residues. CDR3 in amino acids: CASSDGRRGSDTIYF. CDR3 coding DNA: TGTGCCAGCAGCGACGGCAGGAGAGGGTCCGACACCATATATTTT.